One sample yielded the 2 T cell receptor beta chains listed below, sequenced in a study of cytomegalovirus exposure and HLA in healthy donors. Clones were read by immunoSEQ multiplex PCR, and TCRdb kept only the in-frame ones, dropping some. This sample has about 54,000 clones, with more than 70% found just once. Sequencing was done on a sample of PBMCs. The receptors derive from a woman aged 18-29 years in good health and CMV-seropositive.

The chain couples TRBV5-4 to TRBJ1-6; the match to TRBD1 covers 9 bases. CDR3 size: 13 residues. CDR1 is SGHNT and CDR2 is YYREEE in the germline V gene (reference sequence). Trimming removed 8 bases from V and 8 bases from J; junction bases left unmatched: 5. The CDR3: CARGDRADSPLHF. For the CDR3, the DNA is TGTGCCAGAGGGGACAGGGCTGATTCACCCCTCCACTTT.

For the CDR3, the DNA is TGCGCCAGCAGCCAAGAACAGGGTTTCAATCAGCCCCAGCATTTT. This translates into CASSQEQGFNQPQHF. The rearrangement links TRBV4-3 to TRBJ1-5; TRBD1 might be the D (6 bases). Germline assignment: CDR1 LGHNA and CDR2 YSLEER. V was shortened by 0 bases and J by 3 bases, with 9 bases between the two germline ends. The CDR3 runs to 15 residues.